The present entry profiles one TCR beta chain with its context. The CDR3 consists of 13 residues. The germline CDR1 and CDR2 sequences are MNHEY and SVGAGI. V was cut by 2 bases and J by 5 bases, with 10 bases left in between. Sequenced by immunoSEQ multiplex PCR; TCRdb stores in-frame clones only, minus some. The sample includes about 280,000 clones, roughly 90% of them seen just once. This sample is drawn from a study of blood T cell repertoires in COVID-19. The sequence derives from a man aged 50 to 59 with acute or convalescent COVID-19. The sample consisted of peripheral blood. The J gene is TRBJ2-7, the V gene TRBV6-5; tentative D call: TRBD1 (5 bases). DNA of the CDR3: TGTGCCAGCAGTTACAGCAGGGTCCACGAGCAGTACTTC. Protein product: CASSYSRVHEQYF.